This T cell receptor beta chain appears in the sequencing data of a study of cytomegalovirus exposure and HLA in healthy donors. The CDR3 has 14 residues. Trimming took 0 bases from V and 5 from J, leaving 10 bases between them. Per the germline V gene, CDR1 is MNHEY and CDR2 is SMNVEV (reference sequence). Assay: immunoSEQ multiplex PCR; the TCRdb copy retains only in-frame clones and omits some. In the table there are 180,000 or so clones, 86% of which are singletons. This rearrangement joins TRBV27 to TRBJ1-1; no firm D call. This TCR was sampled from a man younger than 45 in good health and CMV-seropositive. The sample was PBMCs. The CDR3 DNA reads TGTGCCAGCAGTTTATCGACTAGGGAAACTGAAGCTTTCTTT. This translates into CASSLSTRETEAFF.